Listed below are T cell receptor beta chains from one sample, sequenced in a study of vaccination and CD4 T cells after COVID-19. For these receptors, no antigen is known. TCRdb re-analysed the PCR reads in MiXCR, keeping a single row per CDR3 protein. The profile covers around 15,000 distinct CDR3 sequences, with less than 60% appearing a single time and 3.5% to 5% taken by the ten largest. Sequencing used CD4+ T cells from blood, cultured in vitro, obtained before SARS-CoV-2 vaccination. The origin of the receptors is a human donor who had recovered from COVID-19. The CDR3 runs from the conserved cysteine through the conserved F or W. A D gene is named only where the DNA matches it firmly. The size entry is marked missing in some rows and otherwise reads once, few, many or a size class.

>-|TRBD1|14|TRBJ1-2|TRBV20-1
TGCAGTGCAAGGGAGAGACAGGGGGTGTATGGCTACACCTTC
CSARERQGVYGYTF
>-|-|12|TRBJ2-3|TRBV20-1
TGCAGTGCTAGAGAGCAACCTGATACGCAGTATTTT
CSAREQPDTQYF
>-|-|12|TRBJ1-1|TRBV7-2
TGTGCCGGAGGAGGGCGCGCAACTGAAGCTTTCTTT
CAGGGRATEAFF
>-|TRBD1|16|TRBJ1-5|TRBV28
TGTGCCAGCAGTTTATATATCGGACAGGGGAGTCAGCCCCAGCATTTT
CASSLYIGQGSQPQHF
>-|TRBD2|18|TRBJ2-1|TRBV7-7
TGTGCCAGCAGCTTCGGGACTAGCGGGGGGGACTCCTACAATGAGCAGTTCTTC
CASSFGTSGGDSYNEQFF
>-|-|13|TRBJ2-5|TRBV27
TGTGCCAGTTCCCGGTGGGGACAAGAGACCCAGTACTTC
CASSRWGQETQYF
>few|TRBD1|14|TRBJ1-1|TRBV10-3
TGTGCCATCAGATCAACAGGGGGTAGCACTGAAGCTTTCTTT
CAIRSTGGSTEAFF
>-|-|14|TRBJ1-2|TRBV20-1
TGCAGTGCTTCCCAGGACCAGGGGAGCTATGGCTACACCTTC
CSASQDQGSYGYTF
>once|TRBD2|13|TRBJ2-7|TRBV7-2
TGTGCCAGCAGTTATGATACGGGGGGCGAGCAGTACTTC
CASSYDTGGEQYF
>-|TRBD1|14|TRBJ2-7|TRBV9
TGTGCCAGCAGCAAGTGGGACAGAACCTACGAGCAGTACTTC
CASSKWDRTYEQYF
>-|-|13|TRBJ1-2|TRBV7-3
TGTGCCAGCAGTTTAGATATTAACTATGGCTACACCTTC
CASSLDINYGYTF
>-|-|14|TRBJ1-1|TRBV25-1
TGTGCCAGCAGCCCGAGAGGGGCGAACACTGAAGCTTTCTTT
CASSPRGANTEAFF
>-|TRBD1|14|TRBJ1-1|TRBV28
TGTGCCAGCAGCACCACCCCCAGGGGGGGGGAGGCTTTCTTT
CASSTTPRGGEAFF
>-|-|14|TRBJ1-6|TRBV11-2
TGTGCCAGCAGTCACGCGGGGCGTTTGTCACCCCTCCACTTT
CASSHAGRLSPLHF
>-|TRBD1|16|TRBJ1-2|TRBV30
TGTGCCTGGGAGGGGACAGGGGAGGCCCCGGGCTATGGCTACACCTTC
CAWEGTGEAPGYGYTF
>few|-|16|TRBJ2-7|TRBV11-2
TGTGCCAGCAGCTTAGCGGGTATCGGGAGCTCCTACGAGCAGTACTTC
CASSLAGIGSSYEQYF
>-|-|14|TRBJ2-5|TRBV19
TGTGCCAGTAGTATAGATCTAGTGGCCAGGGCCATGTACTTC
CASSIDLVARAMYF
>-|-|15|TRBJ1-2|TRBV4-3
TGCGCCAGCAGCCAAGATCTCGGGGATACTAATGGCTACACCTTC
CASSQDLGDTNGYTF
>-|-|15|TRBJ1-4|TRBV6-1
TGTGCCAGCAGTAGATCAGGGGCAGAAGGCGAAAAACTGTTTTTT
CASSRSGAEGEKLFF
>-|-|16|TRBJ2-2|TRBV7-3
TGTGCCAGCAGCCCCCGGTCGCGGGTTAACACCGGGGAGCTGTTTTTT
CASSPRSRVNTGELFF
>few|TRBD1|13|TRBJ1-5|TRBV2
TGTGCCAGCAGTCCAGGGGGCGACCAGCCCCAGCATTTT
CASSPGGDQPQHF
>-|-|16|TRBJ2-5|TRBV20-1
TGCAGTGCTAGACCTGACCCGACAGGGAGGCAAGAGACCCAGTACTTC
CSARPDPTGRQETQYF
>few|TRBD1|17|TRBJ1-1|TRBV6-2/TRBV6-3
TGTGCCAGCAGTTACTCGAGTACAGGGGGCATGAACACTGAAGCTTTCTTT
CASSYSSTGGMNTEAFF
>-|-|15|TRBJ1-1|TRBV20-1
TGCAGTGCCGGTGTTAGATCGCGGGGGAACACTGAAGCTTTCTTT
CSAGVRSRGNTEAFF
>-|TRBD1|15|TRBJ1-2|TRBV7-6
TGTGCCAGCAGCTTAGTACCAGGGGGCGACTATGGCTACACCTTC
CASSLVPGGDYGYTF
>-|-|12|TRBJ1-1|TRBV11-3
TGTGCCAGCAGCAGAGAAGGCACTGAAGCTTTCTTT
CASSREGTEAFF
>-|-|16|TRBJ2-6|TRBV6-5
TGTGCCAGCAGTTACAGGGGGGCTGCTGGGGCCAACGTCCTGACTTTC
CASSYRGAAGANVLTF
>-|TRBD1|15|TRBJ1-6|TRBV2
TGTGCCAGCAGTGAAGCACAGGGGCATAATTCACCCCTCCACTTT
CASSEAQGHNSPLHF
>-|-|15|TRBJ2-2|TRBV27
TGTGCCAGCAGTTTATCCAGGGGAAACACCGGGGAGCTGTTTTTT
CASSLSRGNTGELFF
>-|TRBD1|15|TRBJ2-1|TRBV27
TGTGCCAGCAGTTTTTACCGACAGGGGATGAATGAGCAGTTCTTC
CASSFYRQGMNEQFF
>few|-|15|TRBJ2-1|TRBV11-3
TGTGCCAGCAGCCTTCTAGCCGGGGGGCTCAATGAGCAGTTCTTC
CASSLLAGGLNEQFF
>-|-|17|TRBJ1-1|TRBV4-2
TGTGCCAGCAGCCAAGATGATTTAGGACACCTGAACACTGAAGCTTTCTTT
CASSQDDLGHLNTEAFF
>-|TRBD2|14|TRBJ2-7|TRBV19
TGTGCCAGTAGGTTGGCGGGAGACTCCTACGAGCAGTACTTC
CASRLAGDSYEQYF
>-|-|15|TRBJ2-3|TRBV6-2/TRBV6-3
TGTGCCAGCAGTCACAGGACTACTAGCACAGATACGCAGTATTTT
CASSHRTTSTDTQYF
>-|TRBD2|14|TRBJ2-1|TRBV2
TGTGCCAGCAGTGACCCGGGACTAGCGATTCTGCAGTTCTTC
CASSDPGLAILQFF
>-|TRBD1|13|TRBJ2-1|TRBV28
TGTGCCAGCGGACAGGGGGCTAACAATGAGCAGTTCTTC
CASGQGANNEQFF
>-|-|15|TRBJ2-1|TRBV7-3
TGTGCCAGCATTCTATCTTCTGGGAGTAGGAATGAGCAGTTCTTC
CASILSSGSRNEQFF
>once|-|14|TRBJ1-6|TRBV5-4
TGTGCCAGCTCGGTGGGCTCCTATAATTCACCCCTCCACTTT
CASSVGSYNSPLHF
>few|-|18|TRBJ1-1|TRBV20-1
TGCAGTGCTAGAGAAGTTGGCGGGCAAAGGATTATTAACACTGAAGCTTTCTTT
CSAREVGGQRIINTEAFF
>-|TRBD1|16|TRBJ2-3|TRBV9
TGTGCCAGCAGCGTCGACAGGGGGCTTAGCACAGATACGCAGTATTTT
CASSVDRGLSTDTQYF
>-|-|15|TRBJ2-7|TRBV11-1
TGTGCCAGCAGCCCCGCTAAGAGGGGAGGTTACGAGCAGTACTTC
CASSPAKRGGYEQYF
>-|TRBD1|16|TRBJ1-4|TRBV20-1
TGCAGTGCTAGACAGGGGGCGGGAGGCACTAATGAAAAACTGTTTTTT
CSARQGAGGTNEKLFF
>once|-|14|TRBJ2-3|TRBV18
TGTGCCAGCTCACCACCGGTGGTCCCAGATACGCAGTATTTT
CASSPPVVPDTQYF
>-|-|15|TRBJ2-7|TRBV7-6
TGTGCCAGCAGCCATCCAGACAGCCGATCCTACGAGCAGTACTTC
CASSHPDSRSYEQYF
>-|-|14|TRBJ1-1|TRBV7-2
TGTGCCAGCAGCCTCCCGACAGGTTCAGCTGAAGCTTTCTTT
CASSLPTGSAEAFF
>-|-|13|TRBJ1-2|TRBV19
TGTGCCAACATGGGTTTTACGACGGATGGCTACACCTTC
CANMGFTTDGYTF
>few|-|15|TRBJ1-5|TRBV27
TGTGCCAGCAGTTTAGGTTCGGGTAGCAATCAGCCCCAGCATTTT
CASSLGSGSNQPQHF
>-|-|15|TRBJ1-6|TRBV27
TGTGCCAGCAGTCCCGGGCCGAGGGAGAATTCACCCCTCCACTTT
CASSPGPRENSPLHF
>-|-|13|TRBJ1-1|TRBV19
TGTGCCAGTAGTTTGGGGGTACGGGGTGAAGCTTTCTTT
CASSLGVRGEAFF